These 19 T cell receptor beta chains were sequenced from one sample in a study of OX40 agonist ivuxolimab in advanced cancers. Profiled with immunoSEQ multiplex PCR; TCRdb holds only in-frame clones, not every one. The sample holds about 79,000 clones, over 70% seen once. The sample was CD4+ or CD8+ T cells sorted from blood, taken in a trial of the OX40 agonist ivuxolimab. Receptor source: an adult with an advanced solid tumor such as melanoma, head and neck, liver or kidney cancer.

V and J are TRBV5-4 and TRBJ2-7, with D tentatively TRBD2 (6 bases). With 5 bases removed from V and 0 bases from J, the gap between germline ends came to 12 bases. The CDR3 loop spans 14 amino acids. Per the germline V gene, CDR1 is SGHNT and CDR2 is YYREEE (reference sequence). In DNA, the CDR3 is TGTGCCAGCAGTCCCAGCGGGTTCTCCTACGAGCAGTACTTC. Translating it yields CASSPSGFSYEQYF.

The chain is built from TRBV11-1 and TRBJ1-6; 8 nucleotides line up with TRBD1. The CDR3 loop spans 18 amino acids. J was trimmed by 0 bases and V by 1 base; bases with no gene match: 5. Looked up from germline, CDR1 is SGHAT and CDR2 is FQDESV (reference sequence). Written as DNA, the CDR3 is TGTGCCAGCAGCTTAGAACAGGGGGGAAGCTCCTATAATTCACCCCTCCACTTT. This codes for CASSLEQGGSSYNSPLHF.

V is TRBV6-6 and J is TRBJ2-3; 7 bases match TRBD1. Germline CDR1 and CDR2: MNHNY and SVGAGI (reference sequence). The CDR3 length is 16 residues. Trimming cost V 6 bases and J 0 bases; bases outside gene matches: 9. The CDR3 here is CASRDPTGDSTDTQYF. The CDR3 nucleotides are TGTGCCAGCAGGGACCCAACAGGGGATAGCACAGATACGCAGTATTTT.

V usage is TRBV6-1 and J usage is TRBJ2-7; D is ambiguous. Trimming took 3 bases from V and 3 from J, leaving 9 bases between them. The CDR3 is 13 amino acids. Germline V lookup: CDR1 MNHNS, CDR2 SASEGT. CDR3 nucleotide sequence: TGTGCCAGCAGTGAGGGGTTAAGCTACGAGCAGTACTTC. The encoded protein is CASSEGLSYEQYF.

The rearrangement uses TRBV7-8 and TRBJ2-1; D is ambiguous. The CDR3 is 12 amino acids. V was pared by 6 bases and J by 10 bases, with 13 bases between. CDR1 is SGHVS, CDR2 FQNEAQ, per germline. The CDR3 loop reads CASSPDLVEQFF. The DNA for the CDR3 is TGTGCCAGCAGTCCGGATCTGGTGGAGCAGTTCTTC.

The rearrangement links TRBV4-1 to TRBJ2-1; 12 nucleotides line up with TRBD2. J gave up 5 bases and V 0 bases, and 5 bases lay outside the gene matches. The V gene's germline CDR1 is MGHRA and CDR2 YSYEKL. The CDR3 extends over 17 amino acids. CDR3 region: CASSQDRTSGDNNEQFF. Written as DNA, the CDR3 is TGCGCCAGCAGCCAAGATCGGACTAGCGGGGATAACAATGAGCAGTTCTTC.

CDR3: CASSYGLLETGELFF. Here the CDR3 DNA reads TGTGCCAGCAGTTATGGGTTATTGGAAACCGGGGAGCTGTTTTTT. J is TRBJ2-2 and V is TRBV6-5, with D hard to call. Germline assignment: CDR1 MNHEY and CDR2 SVGAGI. The CDR3 totals 15 residues. Between the trimmed V and J ends, which lost 3 bases and 5 bases, there was a span of 13 bases.

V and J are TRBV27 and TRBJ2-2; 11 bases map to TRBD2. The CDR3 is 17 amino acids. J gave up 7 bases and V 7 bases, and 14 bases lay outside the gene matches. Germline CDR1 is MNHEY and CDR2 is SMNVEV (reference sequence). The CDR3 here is CASMRTRTSGPVGELFF. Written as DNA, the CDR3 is TGTGCCAGCATGAGGACCCGGACTAGCGGGCCCGTCGGGGAGCTGTTTTTT.

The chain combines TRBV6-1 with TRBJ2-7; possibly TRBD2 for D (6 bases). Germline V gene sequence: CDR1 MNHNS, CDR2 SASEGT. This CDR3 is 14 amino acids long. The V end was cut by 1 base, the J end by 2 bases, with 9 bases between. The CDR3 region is CASSEVGGTYEQYF. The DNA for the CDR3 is TGTGCCAGCAGTGAAGTTGGCGGGACCTACGAGCAGTACTTC.

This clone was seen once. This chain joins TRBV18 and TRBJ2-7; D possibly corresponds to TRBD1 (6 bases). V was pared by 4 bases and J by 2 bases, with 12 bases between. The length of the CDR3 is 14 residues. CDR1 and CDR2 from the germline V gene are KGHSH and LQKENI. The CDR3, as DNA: TGTGCCAGCTCACTGGACAGAGATACCTACGAGCAGTACTTC. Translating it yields CASSLDRDTYEQYF.

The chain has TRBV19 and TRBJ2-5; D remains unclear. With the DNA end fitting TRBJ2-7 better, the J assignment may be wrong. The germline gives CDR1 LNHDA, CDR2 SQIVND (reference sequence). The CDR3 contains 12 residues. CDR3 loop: CASSHQPYEQYF. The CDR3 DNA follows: TGTGCCAGTAGTCACCAGCCCTACGAGCAGTACTTC.

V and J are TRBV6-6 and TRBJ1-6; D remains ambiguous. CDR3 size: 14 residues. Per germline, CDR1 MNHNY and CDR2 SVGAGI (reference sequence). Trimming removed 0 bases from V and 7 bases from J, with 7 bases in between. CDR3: CASSYSIGNSPLHF. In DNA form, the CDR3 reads TGTGCCAGCAGTTACTCGATTGGGAATTCACCCCTCCACTTT.

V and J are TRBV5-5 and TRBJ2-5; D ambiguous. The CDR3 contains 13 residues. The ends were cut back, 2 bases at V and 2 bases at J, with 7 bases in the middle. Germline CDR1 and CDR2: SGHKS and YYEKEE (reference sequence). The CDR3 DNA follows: TGTGCCAGCAGCTTTGTACAGCAAGAGACCCAGTACTTC. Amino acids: CASSFVQQETQYF.

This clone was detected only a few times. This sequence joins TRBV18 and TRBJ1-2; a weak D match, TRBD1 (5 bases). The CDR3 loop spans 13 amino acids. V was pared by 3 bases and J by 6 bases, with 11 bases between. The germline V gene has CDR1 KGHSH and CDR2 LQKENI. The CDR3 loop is CASSPSRVDGYTF. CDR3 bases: TGTGCCAGCTCACCGAGCAGGGTCGATGGCTACACCTTC.

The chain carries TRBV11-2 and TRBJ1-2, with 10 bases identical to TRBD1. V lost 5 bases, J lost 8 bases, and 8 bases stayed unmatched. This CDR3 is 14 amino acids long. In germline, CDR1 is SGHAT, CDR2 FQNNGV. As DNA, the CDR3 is TGTGCCAGCAGCATCGACAGGGGGCACGACGGCTACACCTTC. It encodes CASSIDRGHDGYTF.

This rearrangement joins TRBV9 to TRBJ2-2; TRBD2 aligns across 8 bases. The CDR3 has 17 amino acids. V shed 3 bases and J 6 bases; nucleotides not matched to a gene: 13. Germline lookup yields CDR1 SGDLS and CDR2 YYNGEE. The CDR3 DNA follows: TGTGCCAGCAGCGCCCCACCCGGGACTAGTTCTTCCGGGGAGCTGTTTTTT. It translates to CASSAPPGTSSSGELFF.

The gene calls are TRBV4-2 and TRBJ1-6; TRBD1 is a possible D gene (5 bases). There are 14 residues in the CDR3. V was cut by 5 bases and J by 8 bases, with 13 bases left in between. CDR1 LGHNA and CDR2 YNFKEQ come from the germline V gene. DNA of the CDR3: TGTGCCAGCAGCTTCGGGGGGGTGGATTCACCCCTCCACTTT. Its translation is CASSFGGVDSPLHF.

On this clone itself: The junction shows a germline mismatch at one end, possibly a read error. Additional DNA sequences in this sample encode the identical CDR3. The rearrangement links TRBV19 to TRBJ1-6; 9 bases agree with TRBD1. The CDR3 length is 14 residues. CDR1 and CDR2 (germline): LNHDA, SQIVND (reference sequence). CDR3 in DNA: TGTGCCAGTAGTCCCGGGACAGGGAATTCGCCCCTCCACTTT. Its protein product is CASSPGTGNSPLHF.

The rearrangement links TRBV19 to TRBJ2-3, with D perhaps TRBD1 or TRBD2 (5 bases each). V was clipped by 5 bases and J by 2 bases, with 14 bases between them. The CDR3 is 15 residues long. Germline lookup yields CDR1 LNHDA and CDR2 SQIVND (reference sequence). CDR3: CASSVGTAITDTQYF. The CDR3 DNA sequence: TGTGCCAGTAGTGTGGGGACGGCGATCACAGATACGCAGTATTTT.